Described below is a single T cell receptor beta chain sequence and its context. The antigen is unknown. Time point: newly diagnosed GD, antithyroid drugs for less than 3 months. RNA from PBMCs was the source of the TCR library. With iRepertoire HTBI primers and Arm-PCR of CDR3 regions, TCR beta libraries were built. Via MiXCR, TCRdb re-called the multiplex PCR reads, giving one row per CDR3 protein. The table shows about 420,000 distinct CDR3 sequences, with 16% occurring only once. This CDR3 has 14 residues. J was trimmed by 5 bases and V by 11 bases; bases with no gene match: 7. In germline, CDR1 is MNHEY, CDR2 SMNVEV (reference sequence). The source of the sample is a study of regulatory T cells in long-lasting Graves disease. Study-level points and caveats: Patients with persistent disease shared 2,500 to 3,500 public clonotypes, outpacing the approximately 920 shared by new patients. When disease was persistent, TRBV28, TRBJ1-2 and TRBJ2-5 were the favored segments. Persistent Graves' patients showed a TCR diversity that was lower than that of newly diagnosed ones.

The same specimen was also included in a second study, on T cells in Graves' hyperthyroidism and ophthalmopathy. That work adds: Graves' hyperthyroidism was deemed stable absent ophthalmopathy progression within 18 months.

This chain connects TRBV27 to TRBJ2-2; TRBD2 matches at 11 bases. The sample in question was peripheral blood mononuclear cells (PBMCs), obtained at new diagnosis, from a patient treated with antithyroid drugs. The sequence was obtained from a woman aged 18-29 years with Graves disease. This CDR3 reads CAAGRLAGTGELFF. CDR3 DNA sequence: TGTGCCGCCGGCAGACTAGCGGGAACCGGGGAGCTGTTTTTT.